Described below is a single TCR beta chain sequence and its context. Sequenced by immunoSEQ multiplex PCR; TCRdb stores in-frame clones only, minus some. The sample has approximately 90,000 clones; roughly 91% are singletons. Trimming removed 10 bases from V and 6 bases from J, with 30 bases in between. CDR3 size: 17 residues. Germline V CDR1 and CDR2: SGHTA, FQGNSA. This sample stems from a study of OX40 agonist ivuxolimab in advanced cancers. This clonotype was obtained from an adult with an advanced solid tumor such as melanoma, head and neck, liver or kidney cancer. The gene calls are TRBV7-2 and TRBJ1-2; possible D gene TRBD1, 6 bases. The sample consisted of CD4+ or CD8+ T cells sorted from blood, taken in a trial of the OX40 agonist ivuxolimab. CDR3 sequence: CATSRGPGAQGANGYTF. In DNA form, the CDR3 reads TGTGCCACCTCGAGGGGCCCGGGGGCACAGGGCGCTAATGGCTACACCTTC.